Below are 27 T cell receptor beta chains sequenced from a single sample in a study of response to subunit inactivated influenza vaccine (dated by TCRdb to 2017 to 2018). Library creation used RT-PCR. TCRdb shows the sequencer as Illumina HiSeq 2500. TCRdb itself trimmed the public reads at Q25 with fastp, ran MiXCR and retained productive beta chains. Records with the same CDR3 protein are collapsed into one entry carrying the most frequent genes and DNA. For this sample the table gives about 540,000 distinct CDR3 sequences, of which under 30% were detected only once. 2.5% to 3% of the sample is in the top ten clones. These data also formed part of another study, on T cells expressing NK-cell markers. The second source states: The TCR beta cDNA libraries were made using 5'RACE template switching, a step that added both a universal primer site and unique molecular identifiers.

The sample consisted of CD4+ T cells sorted from PBMCs, taken about 13 days after vaccination. The source is a man aged 50-60 years who received an inactivated influenza vaccine. Donor details come from another sample of the same person, matched by shared clones.

V is TRBV12-3 or TRBV12-4 and J is TRBJ1-5; D is ambiguous. The CDR3 is made up of 15 amino acids. V was clipped by 3 bases and J by 5 bases, with 14 bases between them. The CDR3 bases are TGTGCCAGCAGTTTGGGCAGGACCCTTCATCAGCCCCAGCATTTT. Its protein product is CASSLGRTLHQPQHF.

The rearrangement links TRBV14 to TRBJ2-7, with a tentative D call TRBD1 (6 bases). The CDR3 loop spans 14 amino acids. Trimming took off 3 bases at V and 5 bases at J, with 14 bases between the two ends. CDR1 SGHDN and CDR2 FVKESK come from the germline V gene. In nucleotides, the CDR3 is TGTGCCAGCAGCCACAGGCTGGGGGCGAACGAGCAGTACTTC. This codes for CASSHRLGANEQYF.

This clonotype was seen repeatedly, ten times or more. The chain carries TRBV12-3 or TRBV12-4 and TRBJ2-2; no definite D call. The CDR3 covers 12 residues. The V end lost 3 bases, the J end lost 6 bases, and 5 bases lay between the germline ends. CDR3 region: CASSLGAGELFF. CDR3 DNA: TGTGCCAGCAGTTTGGGTGCCGGGGAGCTGTTTTTT.

This clonotype was observed a single time. The genes are TRBV27 and TRBJ2-3, with 7 bases identical to TRBD1. This CDR3 spans 16 amino acids. Germline V gives CDR1 MNHEY, CDR2 SMNVEV (reference sequence). Germline trimming cut 7 bases from V and 3 bases from J; bases unmatched to any gene: 13. This CDR3 reads CASNRQGGGWTDTQYF. DNA for the CDR3: TGTGCCAGCAACCGACAGGGCGGAGGTTGGACAGATACGCAGTATTTT.

The chain joins TRBV5-1 to TRBJ1-2; 9 positions agree with TRBD1. CDR3 length: 16 amino acids. The germline V gene has CDR1 SGHRS and CDR2 YFSETQ. V shed 0 bases and J 3 bases; nucleotides not matched to a gene: 6. Written as DNA, the CDR3 is TGCGCCAGCAGCTTGGGCGGACAGGGGAGCGACTATGGCTACACCTTC. This encodes CASSLGGQGSDYGYTF.

The V call is TRBV20-1, the J call TRBJ1-5; D is ambiguous. The CDR3 has 17 residues. Trimming cost V 3 bases and J 4 bases, with 22 bases left between them. Germline CDR1 is DFQATT and CDR2 is SNEGSKA (reference sequence). The CDR3 nucleotides are TGCAGTGCTAGGCCAGAGGTTCCATCGGGGAGTAATCAGCCCCAGCATTTT. Protein sequence: CSARPEVPSGSNQPQHF.

This clonotype was found once. The rearrangement joins TRBV28 to TRBJ2-3; 8 bases are a match to TRBD1. J was trimmed by 5 bases and V by 6 bases; bases with no gene match: 10. Germline V gives CDR1 MDHEN, CDR2 SYDVKM. The CDR3 is made up of 15 amino acids. DNA of the CDR3: TGTGCCAGCAGATCAACCGGGACAGGTCTAGATACGCAGTATTTT. It codes for CASRSTGTGLDTQYF.

In its sample, this clonotype was seen many times. The rearrangement uses TRBV20-1 and TRBJ1-2; weak D call: TRBD1 (6 bases). CDR3 length equals 11 residues. From germline, CDR1 is DFQATT and CDR2 SNEGSKA (reference sequence). With 3 bases removed from V and 6 bases from J, the gap between germline ends came to 8 bases. DNA of the CDR3: TGCAGTGCTAGTTACAGGGATGGCTACACCTTC. Translating gives CSASYRDGYTF.

This clonotype was seen more than once but under ten times. The J gene is TRBJ2-5, the V gene TRBV7-2, with 9 positions matching TRBD2. The CDR3 extends over 15 amino acids. Losses at the gene ends were 3 bases for V and 1 base for J; bases not matched to a gene: 3. Germline V gene data show CDR1 as SGHTA and CDR2 as FQGNSA. The CDR3 protein is CASSLSSGTQETQYF. CDR3 nucleotide sequence: TGTGCCAGCAGCTTGTCTAGCGGGACCCAAGAGACCCAGTACTTC.

The gene calls are TRBV10-3 and TRBJ2-5; D unresolved. CDR1 is ENHRY, CDR2 SYGVKD, per germline. V lost 4 bases and J lost 3, with 12 bases in between. The CDR3 has 14 residues. This CDR3 reads CAISVSAKEETQYF. The CDR3 nucleotides read TGTGCCATCAGTGTCTCGGCCAAAGAAGAGACCCAGTACTTC.

This clonotype has just a few counts. The chain recombines TRBV29-1 with TRBJ2-5, with D unresolved. Germline V gives CDR1 SQVTM, CDR2 ANQGSEA. With 4 bases removed from V and 4 bases from J, the gap between germline ends came to 4 bases. The CDR3 runs 10 residues. CDR3 bases: TGCAGCGTTGTGGGAGAGACCCAGTACTTC. Translating gives CSVVGETQYF.

The chain recombines TRBV29-1 with TRBJ2-1; 14 bases line up with TRBD2. CDR1 SQVTM and CDR2 ANQGSEA come from the germline V gene. This CDR3 has 17 amino acids. With 5 bases clipped from V and 2 bases from J, the junction kept 8 bases outside the gene matches. The CDR3 coding sequence is TGCAGCGTTCTCACAACGGGACTAGCGGGGGCCTACAATGAGCAGTTCTTC. Amino acid sequence: CSVLTTGLAGAYNEQFF.

V usage is TRBV28 and J usage is TRBJ2-7; D uncertain. Trimming took 5 bases from V and 1 from J, leaving 18 bases between them. CDR3 length equals 16 residues. From germline, CDR1 is MDHEN and CDR2 SYDVKM. The CDR3 DNA reads TGTGCCAGCAGTCCATCTTTCCCCCTATTTTCCTACGAGCAGTACTTC. It translates to CASSPSFPLFSYEQYF.

This chain joins TRBV10-2 and TRBJ2-3, with D possibly TRBD2 on 6 matching bases. V lost 0 bases, J lost 10 bases, and 14 bases lay in between. This CDR3 is built from 14 residues. CDR1 is WSHSY and CDR2 is SAAADI in the germline V gene. The DNA of the CDR3 is TGCGCCAGCAGTGAGTCGTTAGGAGCGGGCCCGCAGTATTTT. Translating gives CASSESLGAGPQYF.

J is TRBJ2-1 and V is TRBV28, with 7 bases matching TRBD2. The junction had 5 bases not matched to a gene; V was cut back by 7 bases and J by 5 bases. Germline V gene sequence: CDR1 MDHEN, CDR2 SYDVKM. The CDR3 is made up of 13 amino acids. The CDR3: CASIARENNEQFF. The CDR3 DNA is TGTGCCAGCATCGCGCGGGAGAACAATGAGCAGTTCTTC.

This clonotype turned up a few times. The chain combines TRBV25-1 with TRBJ2-7; 8 nucleotides align to TRBD2. This CDR3 is 17 amino acids long. CDR1 MGHDK and CDR2 SYGVNS come from the germline V gene. J was trimmed by 6 bases and V by 11 bases; bases with no gene match: 24. CDR3: CALTRRGSSGSAGEQYF. CDR3 DNA: TGTGCCCTAACCAGGCGGGGCTCGAGCGGGAGTGCGGGCGAGCAGTACTTC.

The V gene is TRBV15, the J gene TRBJ2-7; TRBD1 or TRBD2 may be the D gene (6 bases each). The CDR3 loop spans 15 amino acids. The V and J ends lost 5 bases and 3 bases respectively, with 17 bases between them. CDR1 LNHNV and CDR2 YYDKDF come from the germline V gene (reference sequence). The chain's CDR3 is CATSQGSGDLYEQYF. The CDR3 nucleotides are TGTGCCACCAGCCAGGGGTCGGGGGACCTCTACGAGCAGTACTTC.

This rearrangement joins TRBV7-9 to TRBJ1-4, with a tentative D call TRBD1 (6 bases). Trimming cost V 5 bases and J 4 bases, with 14 bases left between them. The CDR3 spans 15 residues. Germline assignment: CDR1 SEHNR and CDR2 FQNEAQ (reference sequence). CDR3 amino acids: CASSPQDSRNEKLFF. Here the CDR3 DNA reads TGTGCCAGCAGCCCACAGGACAGCCGTAATGAAAAACTGTTTTTT.

Only a few counts were recorded for this clonotype. J is TRBJ1-1 and V is TRBV7-2; 7 bases fit TRBD1. Germline assignment: CDR1 SGHTA and CDR2 FQGNSA. J lost 5 bases, V lost 7 bases, and 10 bases had no gene match. The CDR3 has 14 residues. The CDR3 coding sequence is TGTGCCAGCACACAACAACAGGGGCGAACTGAAGCTTTCTTT. It translates to CASTQQQGRTEAFF.

This clonotype was detected a few times. The genes are TRBV4-1 and TRBJ2-1; unclear D gene. V shed 5 bases and J shed 6 bases, with 14 bases lying between them. From germline, CDR1 is MGHRA and CDR2 YSYEKL. The CDR3 has 14 residues. Written as DNA, the CDR3 is TGCGCCAGCAGCTCCCAGTCGAACACCAATGAGCAGTTCTTC. It is translated as CASSSQSNTNEQFF.

The chain recombines TRBV19 with TRBJ2-1, with TRBD1 matching over 10 bases. After removal of 5 bases from V and 5 bases from J, the junction contained 12 bases not matched to a gene. This CDR3 spans 17 amino acids. Germline V gene data show CDR1 as LNHDA and CDR2 as SQIVND (reference sequence). The CDR3: CASSPGQGRSGNNEQFF. CDR3 bases: TGTGCCAGTAGTCCGGGACAGGGGAGATCGGGGAACAATGAGCAGTTCTTC.

The rearrangement uses TRBV10-3 and TRBJ2-7; D remains ambiguous. Germline CDR1 is ENHRY and CDR2 is SYGVKD. The CDR3 consists of 13 residues. V gave up 3 bases and J gave up 2 bases, with 8 bases separating them. CDR3 DNA sequence: TGTGCCATCAGTGACGGAACAACCTACGAGCAGTACTTC. Protein sequence: CAISDGTTYEQYF.

The gene calls are TRBV4-3 and TRBJ2-6, with 7 bases that match TRBD2. V lost 0 bases, J lost 0 bases, and 2 bases stayed unmatched. CDR3 length: 17 amino acids. Germline V gene sequence: CDR1 LGHNA, CDR2 YSLEER. The CDR3 here is CASSQDLAVSGANVLTF. CDR3 DNA sequence: TGCGCCAGCAGCCAAGATCTAGCGGTCTCTGGGGCCAACGTCCTGACTTTC.

This clonotype has a single count. This chain uses TRBV10-3 with TRBJ2-7, with a tentative D call TRBD1 (6 bases). Germline CDR1 and CDR2: ENHRY and SYGVKD. The CDR3 covers 14 residues. V was trimmed by 5 bases and J by 2 bases, leaving 13 bases between them. CDR3 protein: CAISTGTMAYEQYF. Written as DNA, the CDR3 is TGTGCCATCAGTACCGGGACAATGGCCTACGAGCAGTACTTC.

This clonotype came up many times. The chain couples TRBV12-3 or TRBV12-4 to TRBJ2-3, with D uncertain. V lost 3 bases to trimming and J lost 0 bases, with 13 bases between them. The CDR3 is made up of 16 amino acids. The CDR3 sequence: CASSFSSRPSTDTQYF. CDR3 nucleotides: TGTGCCAGCAGTTTCAGTAGCCGTCCTAGCACAGATACGCAGTATTTT.

The rearrangement joins TRBV29-1 to TRBJ1-6; perhaps TRBD1 as D (6 bases). V dropped 6 bases and J dropped 6 bases, with 15 bases sitting between them. The CDR3 has 14 amino acids. CDR1 and CDR2 from the germline V gene are SQVTM and ANQGSEA. The CDR3 coding sequence is TGCAGCGTGGGGGGCGGCCAGCCTAATTCACCCCTCCACTTT. Translated: CSVGGGQPNSPLHF.

This clonotype was seen more than once but under ten times. The rearrangement joins TRBV6-2 or TRBV6-3 to TRBJ2-7; TRBD1 aligns across 9 bases. The trim removed 5 bases at V and 2 bases at J, leaving 4 bases unmatched. From germline, CDR1 is MNHEY and CDR2 SVGEGT. CDR3 length equals 14 residues. The CDR3 reads CASSRQGGTYEQYF. CDR3 sequence (DNA): TGTGCCAGCAGTCGACAGGGGGGGACCTACGAGCAGTACTTC.